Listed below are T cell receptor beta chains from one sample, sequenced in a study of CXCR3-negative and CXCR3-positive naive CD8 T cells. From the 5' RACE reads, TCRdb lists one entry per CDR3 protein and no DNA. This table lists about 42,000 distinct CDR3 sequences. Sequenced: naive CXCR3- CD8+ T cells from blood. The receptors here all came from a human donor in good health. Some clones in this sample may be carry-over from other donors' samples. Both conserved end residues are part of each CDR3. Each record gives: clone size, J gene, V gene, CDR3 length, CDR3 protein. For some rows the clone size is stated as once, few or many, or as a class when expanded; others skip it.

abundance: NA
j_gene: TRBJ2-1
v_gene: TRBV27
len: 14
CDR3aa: CASTAQGMYNEQFF

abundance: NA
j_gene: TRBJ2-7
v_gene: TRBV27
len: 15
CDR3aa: CASSLSTGRSYEQYF

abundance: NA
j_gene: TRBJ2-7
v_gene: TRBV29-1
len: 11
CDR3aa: CSVPLGGEQYF

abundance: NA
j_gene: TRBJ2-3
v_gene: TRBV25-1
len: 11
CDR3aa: CASRNTDTQYF

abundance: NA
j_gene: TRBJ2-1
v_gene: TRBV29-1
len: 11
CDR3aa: CSVDRGGEQFF

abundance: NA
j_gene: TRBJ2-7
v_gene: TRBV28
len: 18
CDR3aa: CASSLYAAQASSSYEQYF

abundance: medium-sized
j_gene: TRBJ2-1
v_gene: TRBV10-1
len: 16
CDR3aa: CASSPVLAGCRNEQFF

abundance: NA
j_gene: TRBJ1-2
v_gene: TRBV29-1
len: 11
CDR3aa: CSAPEGAGYTF

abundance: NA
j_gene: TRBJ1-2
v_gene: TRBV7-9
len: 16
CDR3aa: CASSDLTTGLGYGYTF

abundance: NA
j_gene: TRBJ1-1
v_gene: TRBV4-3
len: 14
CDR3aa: CASSQVSGNTEAFF

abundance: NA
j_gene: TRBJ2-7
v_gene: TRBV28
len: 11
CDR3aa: CASSFPGEQYF

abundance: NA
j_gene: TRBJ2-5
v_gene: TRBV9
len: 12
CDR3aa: CASYRAEETQYF

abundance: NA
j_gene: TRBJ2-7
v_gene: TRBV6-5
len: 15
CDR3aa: CASRKGAQESYEQYF

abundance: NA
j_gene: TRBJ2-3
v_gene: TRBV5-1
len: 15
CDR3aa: CASRAEGELADTQYF

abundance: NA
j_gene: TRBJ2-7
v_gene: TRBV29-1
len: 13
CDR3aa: CSVGSASSYEQYF

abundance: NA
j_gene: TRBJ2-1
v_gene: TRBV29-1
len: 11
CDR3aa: CSVERLNEQFF

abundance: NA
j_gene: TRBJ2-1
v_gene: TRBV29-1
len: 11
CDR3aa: CSVEARTEQFF

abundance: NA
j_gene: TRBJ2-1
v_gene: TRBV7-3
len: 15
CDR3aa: CASSAYEGLYNEQFF

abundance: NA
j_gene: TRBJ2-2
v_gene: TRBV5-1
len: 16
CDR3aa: CASSWGQGGSTGELFF

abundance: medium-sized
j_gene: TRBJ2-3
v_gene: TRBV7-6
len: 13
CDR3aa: CASSWGFADTQYF

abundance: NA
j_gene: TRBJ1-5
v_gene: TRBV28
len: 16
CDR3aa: CASSPGGRVSNQPQHF

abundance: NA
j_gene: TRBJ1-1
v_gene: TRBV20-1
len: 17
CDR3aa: CSARDFGREGGNTEAFF

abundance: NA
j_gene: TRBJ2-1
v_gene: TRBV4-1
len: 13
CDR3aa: CASSHGLANEQFF

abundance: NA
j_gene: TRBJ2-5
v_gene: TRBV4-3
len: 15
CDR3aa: CASSQGDADGETQYF

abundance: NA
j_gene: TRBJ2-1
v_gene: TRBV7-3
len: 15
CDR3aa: CASSSDGSSYNEQFF

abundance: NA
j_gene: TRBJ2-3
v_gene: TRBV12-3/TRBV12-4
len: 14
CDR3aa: CASSQGPGTDTQYF

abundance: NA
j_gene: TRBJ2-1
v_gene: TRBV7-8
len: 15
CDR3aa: CASSNPPRIIDEQFF

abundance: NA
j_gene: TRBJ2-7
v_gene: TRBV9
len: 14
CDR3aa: CASSIGLAGREQYF

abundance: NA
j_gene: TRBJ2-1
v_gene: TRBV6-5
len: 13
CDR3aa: CATRHGFKNEQFF

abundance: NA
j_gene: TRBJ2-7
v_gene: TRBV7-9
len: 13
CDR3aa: CASTPRGRDEQYF

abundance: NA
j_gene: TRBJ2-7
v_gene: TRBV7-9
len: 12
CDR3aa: CASSPTDYEQYF

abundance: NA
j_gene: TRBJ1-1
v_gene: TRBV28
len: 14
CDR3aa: CASSLRQLNTEAFF

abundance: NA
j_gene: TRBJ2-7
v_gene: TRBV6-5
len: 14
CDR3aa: CANEREWRVYEQYF

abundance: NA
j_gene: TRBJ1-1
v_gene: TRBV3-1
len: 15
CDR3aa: CASSLPRGGNTEAFF

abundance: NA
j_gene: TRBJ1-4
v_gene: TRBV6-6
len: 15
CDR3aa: CASSYPRGPNEKLFF

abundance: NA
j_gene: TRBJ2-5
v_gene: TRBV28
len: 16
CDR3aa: CASSPPGATIQETQYF

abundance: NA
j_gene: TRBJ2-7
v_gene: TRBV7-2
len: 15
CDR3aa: CASSLAQVFSYEQYF

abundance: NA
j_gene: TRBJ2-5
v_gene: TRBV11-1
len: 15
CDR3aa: CASSSEDRGQETQYF

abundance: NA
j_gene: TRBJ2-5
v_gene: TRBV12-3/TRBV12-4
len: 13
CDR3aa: CASSSVWDETQYF

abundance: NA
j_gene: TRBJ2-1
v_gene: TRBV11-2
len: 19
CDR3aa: CASSFWGLAGESSYNEQFF

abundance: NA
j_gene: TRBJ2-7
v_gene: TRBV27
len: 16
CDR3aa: CASAAAPGTGTYEQYF

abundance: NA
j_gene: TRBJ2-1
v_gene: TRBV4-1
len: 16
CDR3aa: CASSQAGSAATGRQFF

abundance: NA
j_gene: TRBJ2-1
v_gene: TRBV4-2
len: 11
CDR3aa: CASSQGRGQFF

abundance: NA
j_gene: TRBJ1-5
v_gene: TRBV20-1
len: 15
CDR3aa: CSARQTVYSNQPQHF

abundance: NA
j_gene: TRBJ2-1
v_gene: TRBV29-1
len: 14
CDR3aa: CSVVPGQGRDEQFF

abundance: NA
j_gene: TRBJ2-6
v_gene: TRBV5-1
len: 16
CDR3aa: CASSPTGVYGANVLTF

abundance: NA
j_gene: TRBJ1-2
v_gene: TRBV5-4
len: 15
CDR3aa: CASSIVYDRNYGYTF

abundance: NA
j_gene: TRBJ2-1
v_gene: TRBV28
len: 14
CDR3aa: CATQIAGFGNEQFF

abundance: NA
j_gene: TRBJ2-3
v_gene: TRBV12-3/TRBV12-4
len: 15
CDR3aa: CASSFSLRGPDTQYF

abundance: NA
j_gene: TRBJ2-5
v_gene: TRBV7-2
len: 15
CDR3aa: CASSLVYSTKETQYF

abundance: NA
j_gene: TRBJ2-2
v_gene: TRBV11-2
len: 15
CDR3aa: CASSSSGGYSGELFF

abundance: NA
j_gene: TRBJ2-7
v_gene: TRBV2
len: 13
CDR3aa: CASSEGLQREQYF

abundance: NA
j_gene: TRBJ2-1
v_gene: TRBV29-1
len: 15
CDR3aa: CSVGGLAGGYNEQFF

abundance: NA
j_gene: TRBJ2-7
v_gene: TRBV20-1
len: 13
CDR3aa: CSAGSGSPYEQYF

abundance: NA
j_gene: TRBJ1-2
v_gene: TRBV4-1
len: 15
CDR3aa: CASSQEGNLNYGYTF

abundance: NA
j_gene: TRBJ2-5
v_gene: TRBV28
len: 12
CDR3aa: CASSSQRETQYF

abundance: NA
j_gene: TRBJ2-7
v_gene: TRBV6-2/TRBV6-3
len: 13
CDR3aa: CASSWTGAYEQYF

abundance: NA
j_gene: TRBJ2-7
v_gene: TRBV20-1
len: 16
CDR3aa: CSARRQRPGDSYEQYF

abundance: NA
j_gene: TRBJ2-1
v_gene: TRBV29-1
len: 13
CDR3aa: CSVAYSGYNEQFF

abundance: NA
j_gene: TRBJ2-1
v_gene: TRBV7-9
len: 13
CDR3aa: CASSLSTTGEQFF